This T cell receptor beta chain comes out of a study of CD8 T cells in Susac syndrome. Germline V gene data show CDR1 as KGHDR and CDR2 as SFDVKD. Trimming removed 4 bases from V and 5 bases from J, with 13 bases in between. There are 14 residues in the CDR3. With random hexamers, roughly 0.45 to 1 ug RNA was reverse transcribed. Coverage of TCR beta CDR3 amplification by immunoSEQ multiplex PCR extended to 54 Vbeta and 13 Jbeta. TCRdb reanalysed the immunoSEQ multiplex PCR reads using MiXCR and keeps one entry per CDR3 protein. The top ten hold 0.3% of the sample, which has some 96,000 distinct CDR3 sequences, around 95% seen once.

This clonotype was obtained from a human donor with Susac syndrome. V gene TRBV24-1 combines with J gene TRBJ2-5; D might be TRBD1 (5 bases). Material: CD8+ T cells from PBMCs. The CDR3, as DNA: TGTGCCACCAGTGACCCTATGAAGGGGGAGACCCAGTACTTC. The encoded protein is CATSDPMKGETQYF.